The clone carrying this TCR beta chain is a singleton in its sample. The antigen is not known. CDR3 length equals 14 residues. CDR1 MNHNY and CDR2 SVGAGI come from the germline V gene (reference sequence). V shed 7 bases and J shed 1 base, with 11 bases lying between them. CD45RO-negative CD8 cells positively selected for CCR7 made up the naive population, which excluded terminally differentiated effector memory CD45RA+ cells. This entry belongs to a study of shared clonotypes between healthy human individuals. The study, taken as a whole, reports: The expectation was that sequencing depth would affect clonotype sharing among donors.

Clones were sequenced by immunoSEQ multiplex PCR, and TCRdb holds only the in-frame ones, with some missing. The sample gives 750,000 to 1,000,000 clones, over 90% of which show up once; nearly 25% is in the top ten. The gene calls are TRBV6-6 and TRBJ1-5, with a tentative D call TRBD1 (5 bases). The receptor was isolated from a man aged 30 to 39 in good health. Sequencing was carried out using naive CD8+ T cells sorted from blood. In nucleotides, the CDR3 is TGTGCCAGCATCCTTGGGGACAGCAATCAGCCCCAGCATTTT. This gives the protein CASILGDSNQPQHF.